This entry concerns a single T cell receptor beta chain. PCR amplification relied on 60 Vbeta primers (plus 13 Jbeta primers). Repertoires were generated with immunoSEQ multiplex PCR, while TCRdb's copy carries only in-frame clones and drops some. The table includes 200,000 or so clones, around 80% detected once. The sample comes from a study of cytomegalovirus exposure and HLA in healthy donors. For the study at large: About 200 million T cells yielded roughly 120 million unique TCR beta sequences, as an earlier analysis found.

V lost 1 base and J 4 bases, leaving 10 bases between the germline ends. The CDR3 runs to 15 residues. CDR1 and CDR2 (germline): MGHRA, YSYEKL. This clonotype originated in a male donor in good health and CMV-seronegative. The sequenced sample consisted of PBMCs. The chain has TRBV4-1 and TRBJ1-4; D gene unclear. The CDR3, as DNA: TGCGCCAGCAGCCAAGGGGCAGGTTATAATGAAAAACTGTTTTTT. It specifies CASSQGAGYNEKLFF.